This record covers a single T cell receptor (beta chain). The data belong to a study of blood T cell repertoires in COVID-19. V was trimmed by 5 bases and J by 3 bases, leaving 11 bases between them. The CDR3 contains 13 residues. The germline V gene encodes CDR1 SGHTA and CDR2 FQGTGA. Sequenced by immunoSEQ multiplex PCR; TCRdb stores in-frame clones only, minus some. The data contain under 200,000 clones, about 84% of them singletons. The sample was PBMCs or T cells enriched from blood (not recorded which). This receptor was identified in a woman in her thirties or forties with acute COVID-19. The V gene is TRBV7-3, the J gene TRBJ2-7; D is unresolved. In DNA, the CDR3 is TGTGCCAGCAGCCCTTCCCCGGGCTACGAGCAGTACTTC. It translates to CASSPSPGYEQYF.